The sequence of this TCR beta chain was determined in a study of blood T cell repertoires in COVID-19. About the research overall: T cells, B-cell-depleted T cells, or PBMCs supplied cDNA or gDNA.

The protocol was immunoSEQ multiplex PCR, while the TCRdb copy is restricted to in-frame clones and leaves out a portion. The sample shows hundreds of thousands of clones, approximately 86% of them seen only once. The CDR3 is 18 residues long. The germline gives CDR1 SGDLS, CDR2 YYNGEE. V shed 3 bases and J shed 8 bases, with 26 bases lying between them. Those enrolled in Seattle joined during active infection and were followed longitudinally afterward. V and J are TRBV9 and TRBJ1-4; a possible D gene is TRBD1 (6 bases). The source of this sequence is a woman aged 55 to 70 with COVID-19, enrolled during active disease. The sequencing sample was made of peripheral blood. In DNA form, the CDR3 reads TGTGCCAGCAGCGAAAATCGAAAGTCAGGGGAGGGGAGGGAAAAACTGTTTTTT. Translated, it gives CASSENRKSGEGREKLFF.